This T cell receptor (beta chain) was captured by sequencing in a study of brain T cells in children with intractable seizures. General study findings and limits: Pre-surgery blood may have been undersampled, hiding some clones. Only CDR3 sequence similarity suggested viral specificity, without known HCMV serostatus.

This sample's time point: blood from clinic visit 5 months post-surgery; TSC patient then seizure free. Surgery cases with the highest brain T cell transcript signatures were chosen for sequencing. Before surgery, patients took at least one anti-epileptic drug. Notes on this clone: The antigen remains undetermined.

Profiling relied on immunoSEQ multiplex PCR, and the TCRdb table lists in-frame clones only, not all of them. The profile shows approximately 330,000 clones, 93% of them singletons. The clonotype was recovered from a boy under two years old with tuberous sclerosis and intractable seizures. Sequencing used peripheral blood, obtained 4 to 6 months after surgery.

CDR3 protein: CAWRGFQNSPLHF. The CDR3 DNA reads TGTGCCTGGAGAGGGTTTCAAAATTCACCCCTCCACTTT. The chain carries TRBV30 and TRBJ1-6; D ambiguous. The V end lost 3 bases, the J end lost 7 bases, and 10 bases lay between the germline ends. CDR1 is GTSNPN, CDR2 SVGIG, per germline (reference sequence). The CDR3 has 13 amino acids.